This entry concerns a single TCR beta chain. The source of the sample is a study of T cell changes during pregnancy in multiple sclerosis. Germline values: CDR1 LNHDA, CDR2 SQIVND (reference sequence). CDR3 length: 14 residues. V lost 2 bases, J lost 4 bases, and 4 bases stayed unmatched. Clones were read by immunoSEQ multiplex PCR, and TCRdb kept only the in-frame ones, dropping some. The sample carries around 63,000 clones, 91% recorded once. This sequence was found in a female donor in good health, enrolled as a control in a pregnancy study. The sequences come from peripheral blood, collected in the third trimester of pregnancy. V usage is TRBV19 and J usage is TRBJ1-2; 7 nucleotides agree with TRBD1. CDR3 in amino acids: CASSISAGGYGYTF. The CDR3 DNA follows: TGTGCCAGTAGTATATCAGCAGGGGGCTATGGCTACACCTTC.